The source of this T cell receptor (beta chain) is a study of blood T cell repertoires in COVID-19. Study details: Samples of COVID-19 (acute and convalescent) were obtained from the United States, Italy and Spain. Sources were T cells, B-cell-depleted T cells, or PBMCs; the material itself was cDNA or gDNA.

The CDR3 runs to 13 residues. Germline V gene sequence: CDR1 SEHNR, CDR2 FQNEAQ (reference sequence). The V gene end was trimmed by 6 bases and the J gene end by 7 bases; junction bases not matched to a gene: 8. This clone has a handful of counts. Residents of under 25 US areas, aged about 18 to 89 years, made up the participants. Data came from immunoSEQ multiplex PCR; TCRdb stores just in-frame clones and leaves some out. The sample shows approximately 160,000 clones, around four fifths of them seen only once. The chain is built from TRBV7-9 and TRBJ1-2, with 7 bases identical to TRBD1. The origin of this receptor is a man aged 50-59 years who had recovered from COVID-19. The sample was PBMCs or T cells enriched from blood (not recorded which). Here the CDR3 DNA reads TGTGCCAGCAGATACAGGGACAGTAGTGGCTACACCTTC. As protein: CASRYRDSSGYTF.